This entry is about one T cell receptor beta chain. In assigning cohorts, the study relied on participant-reported clinical history. The sample originates from a study of blood T cell repertoires in COVID-19. J was trimmed by 4 bases and V by 6 bases; bases with no gene match: 5. Germline values: CDR1 LNHDA, CDR2 SQIVND (reference sequence). The CDR3 extends over 14 amino acids. Sequencing was performed with immunoSEQ multiplex PCR; in TCRdb, only in-frame clones are kept and a portion is missing. The sample shows over 350,000 clones, nearly 90% of them seen only once. The sequenced sample was PBMCs or T cells enriched from blood (not recorded which). V is TRBV19 and J is TRBJ2-7; TRBD1 matches at 11 bases. This TCR derives from a woman between 18 and 29 years old with acute COVID-19. CDR3 sequence (DNA): TGTGCCAGTAGCCAGGACAGGGGGCTGTACGAGCAGTACTTC. Translating it yields CASSQDRGLYEQYF.